This T cell receptor beta chain appears in the sequencing data of a study of blood T cell repertoires in COVID-19. Study context: The origin of the acute and convalescent COVID-19 samples was the United States, Italy and Spain.

Seattle researchers signed up patients amid active infection and tracked them longitudinally. This CDR3 is 14 amino acids long. Germline assignment: CDR1 SGHRS and CDR2 YFSETQ. V shed 3 bases, J shed 10 bases, and the junction held 9 bases outside the gene matches. Per the study methods: For nucleated cells, counts were estimated from reference gene primer amplification. The data were produced by immunoSEQ multiplex PCR, yet TCRdb's version contains in-frame clones alone and is incomplete. V, J and clone size reflect that table, while D and trimming were determined from the DNA. The sample lists around 180,000 clones; 81% were seen once.

The rearrangement uses TRBV5-1 and TRBJ1-1, with TRBD1 matching over 10 bases. Sequenced material: peripheral blood. This receptor was taken from a woman of 80 years or more with COVID-19, enrolled during active disease. The CDR3 loop reads CASSSPPWDRGAFF. The CDR3 nucleotides are TGCGCCAGCAGCTCCCCTCCATGGGACAGGGGAGCTTTCTTT.